Listed below are T cell receptor beta chains from one sample, sequenced in a study of blood T cell repertoires in COVID-19. The assay was immunoSEQ multiplex PCR, and TCRdb's table has in-frame clones only and misses some. The data contain about 160,000 clones, less than 85% of them singletons. The sample consisted of peripheral blood. All receptors derive from an older woman with COVID-19, enrolled during active disease. Each CDR3 is given with its conserved first and last residue. Each record gives: J gene, clone size, D gene, V gene, CDR3 DNA, CDR3 protein. D genes are given only for firm matches. Expanded clones get a size class; other rows say once, few or many, or leave the size out.

>TRBJ2-2|NA|NA|TRBV7-3
TGTGCCAGCAGCCCCTACGATAGCGCCGGGGAGCTGTTTTTT
CASSPYDSAGELFF
>TRBJ2-7|once|TRBD1|TRBV18
TGTGCCAGCTCACAGGAGGGACAGGGCTACGAGCAGTACTTC
CASSQEGQGYEQYF
>TRBJ2-6|NA|NA|TRBV28
TGTGCCAGCGGCCTTGGGCTCTCGGGGGCCAACGTCCTGACTTTC
CASGLGLSGANVLTF
>TRBJ1-2|few|TRBD1|TRBV5-4
TGTGCCAGCAGCTTCCGGGACAGCTATGGCTACACCTTC
CASSFRDSYGYTF
>TRBJ2-2|NA|TRBD1|TRBV6-5
TGTGCCAGCAGTTACTACAGGGGGCTTGGCACCGGGGAGCTGTTTTTT
CASSYYRGLGTGELFF
>TRBJ1-5|NA|TRBD1|TRBV6-1
TGTGCCAGCAGTGAGCTCGGACAGGGCAATCAGCCCCAGCATTTT
CASSELGQGNQPQHF
>TRBJ2-7|NA|TRBD1|TRBV2
TGTGCCAGCACTATCGACAGGGGCTACGAGCAGTACTTC
CASTIDRGYEQYF
>TRBJ2-2|NA|NA|TRBV29-1
TGCAGCGGCGGGCAATCCCCCGGGGAGCTGTTTTTT
CSGGQSPGELFF
>TRBJ2-1|NA|TRBD2|TRBV18
TGTGCCAGCTCACCACCGTCTAGCGGGAGGGCCATTGGGGATGAGCAGTTCTTC
CASSPPSSGRAIGDEQFF
>TRBJ2-5|once|NA|TRBV5-8
TGTGCCAGCAGCTTCCGAGGATTAGGTGGGGAGACCCAGTACTTC
CASSFRGLGGETQYF
>TRBJ1-6|NA|NA|TRBV11-1
TGTGCCAGCAGCTTAATTAGGGGTTCACCCCTCCACTTT
CASSLIRGSPLHF
>TRBJ2-1|NA|NA|TRBV4-3
TGCGCCAGCAGCATCAGGGTAGGGACCTACAATGAGCAGTTCTTC
CASSIRVGTYNEQFF
>TRBJ2-1|NA|TRBD1|TRBV5-8
TGTGCCAGCAGCTGGCAGGGGGCTAGCAATGAGCAGTTCTTC
CASSWQGASNEQFF
>TRBJ2-5|NA|TRBD2|TRBV5-1
TGCGCCAGCAGCGCGGGGGGGCCGGTTGAGACCCAGTACTTC
CASSAGGPVETQYF
>TRBJ1-2|NA|NA|TRBV2
TGTGCCAGCAATAAAGACAGGAGCACTAACTATGGCTACACCTTC
CASNKDRSTNYGYTF
>TRBJ2-1|NA|NA|TRBV3-1/TRBV3-2
TGTGCCAGCAGCCAAGGCGGCAGCCACAATGAGCAGTTCTTC
CASSQGGSHNEQFF
>TRBJ1-1|NA|NA|TRBV7-2
TGTGCCAGCAGCTCCTCCGGAGGAGAAGCTTTCTTT
CASSSSGGEAFF
>TRBJ2-1|NA|NA|TRBV4-2
TGTGCCAGCAGCCCATCTCTCTGGAGCTCCTACAATGAGCAGTTCTTC
CASSPSLWSSYNEQFF
>TRBJ2-7|NA|NA|TRBV6-5
TGTGCCAGCAGTCCCCAGGGGCCGGGCGAGCAGTACTTC
CASSPQGPGEQYF
>TRBJ2-7|NA|TRBD2|TRBV11-3
TGTGCCAGCAGCTTAGAGTCGCCTAGCGGGAGGTTCGGCTACGAGCAGTACTTC
CASSLESPSGRFGYEQYF
>TRBJ2-2|NA|NA|TRBV19
TGTGCCAGTAGTCTATTACTCGGGGAGCTGTTTTTT
CASSLLLGELFF
>TRBJ1-1|NA|NA|TRBV5-1
TGCGCCAGCAGCCCGGGACTCCAGAACACTGAAGCTTTCTTT
CASSPGLQNTEAFF
>TRBJ1-2|NA|TRBD1|TRBV28
TGTGCCAGCAGTTTACCAGGGGGCTATGGCTACACCTTC
CASSLPGGYGYTF
>TRBJ1-4|NA|TRBD1|TRBV4-1
TGCGCCAGCAGCCAAGATATCACAGGGGGATATGAAAAACTGTTTTTT
CASSQDITGGYEKLFF
>TRBJ1-5|once|NA|TRBV10-1
TGCGCCAGCAGTGCTATGGGGACAAGCAATCAGCCCCAGCATTTT
CASSAMGTSNQPQHF
>TRBJ2-5|NA|TRBD1|TRBV3-1/TRBV3-2
TGTGCCAGCAGCATCCGAGGGGGCAGGGGGATCCAAGAGACCCAGTACTTC
CASSIRGGRGIQETQYF
>TRBJ2-7|NA|TRBD2|TRBV19
TGTGCCAGTAGTATAGACGGGAGGAGCTCCTACGAGCAGTACTTC
CASSIDGRSSYEQYF
>TRBJ1-6|NA|TRBD1|TRBV4-2
TGTGCCAGCAGCCCCCCCGGGACAGGGGACCTCTCCTATAATTCACCCCTCCACTTT
CASSPPGTGDLSYNSPLHF
>TRBJ2-7|NA|NA|TRBV6-2/TRBV6-3
TGTGCCAGCAGTTACTCCGGGGTAAGCTCCTACGAGCAGTACTTC
CASSYSGVSSYEQYF
>TRBJ2-1|NA|NA|TRBV5-1
TGCGCCAGCAGCTTGGCCGGGGGGCACTACAATGAGCAGTTCTTC
CASSLAGGHYNEQFF
>TRBJ2-1|NA|TRBD2|TRBV11-2
TGTGCCAGCAGCCTGACCGGGACTACCACCGATGAGCAGTTCTTC
CASSLTGTTTDEQFF
>TRBJ2-2|few|NA|TRBV19
TGTGCCAGTAGTCGCGCGGTGCGAGTGAACACCGGGGAGCTGTTTTTT
CASSRAVRVNTGELFF
>TRBJ2-7|NA|NA|TRBV4-3
TGCGCCAGCAGCCATCGGCAGGGGAGCTCCTACGAGCAGTACTTC
CASSHRQGSSYEQYF
>TRBJ1-2|NA|TRBD1|TRBV27
TGTGCCAGCAGAAGACAGGGTGAGGGGGGCTACACCTTC
CASRRQGEGGYTF
>TRBJ2-2|NA|TRBD1|TRBV19
TGTGCCAGTAGATTACAGGGGATCACCGGGGAGCTGTTTTTT
CASRLQGITGELFF
>TRBJ2-3|NA|TRBD2|TRBV7-3
TGTGCCAGCAGCTCTGGACTAGCGGCCACAGATACGCAGTATTTT
CASSSGLAATDTQYF
>TRBJ2-7|NA|NA|TRBV6-5
TGTGCCAGCAGCGCGACTGGCTCCTACGAGCAGTACTTC
CASSATGSYEQYF
>TRBJ2-5|NA|TRBD2|TRBV28
TGTGCCAGCAACCAAGCGGGAGGGGTAGAAGAGACCCAGTACTTC
CASNQAGGVEETQYF
>TRBJ1-1|NA|NA|TRBV2
TGTGCCAGCAGTGAAGGTAGTAGGAGGGGAGAAGCTTTCTTT
CASSEGSRRGEAFF
>TRBJ1-2|NA|NA|TRBV27
TGTGCCAGCAGTTTTAGAGGAACGGGCTACACCTTC
CASSFRGTGYTF
>TRBJ1-1|few|NA|TRBV3-1/TRBV3-2
TGTGCCAGCAGCCAACAAGGGAGGGTGGGTTTT
CASSQQGRVGF
>TRBJ2-7|few|NA|TRBV5-1
TGCGCCAGCAGCTTGTTGGGGCATTCCTACGAGCAGTACTTC
CASSLLGHSYEQYF
>TRBJ2-1|NA|NA|TRBV20-1
TGCAGTGCGGACTGGTACAATGAGCAGTTCTTC
CSADWYNEQFF
>TRBJ2-1|NA|TRBD2|TRBV19
TGTGCCAGTAGCTCTAGCGGGATTTCCTACAATGAGCAGTTCTTC
CASSSSGISYNEQFF
>TRBJ1-1|NA|NA|TRBV20-1
TGCAGTGCTAGGTTAAACACTGAAGCTTTCTTT
CSARLNTEAFF
>TRBJ2-7|NA|NA|TRBV18
TGTGCCAGCTCACCATTCCCTAGAAATTCTTACGAGCAGTACTTC
CASSPFPRNSYEQYF
>TRBJ2-2|NA|NA|TRBV6-4
TGTGCCAGCAGTCAGGGACTTTCAGGGACCGGGGAGCTGTTTTTT
CASSQGLSGTGELFF
>TRBJ1-5|NA|NA|TRBV30
TGTGCCTGGAAGGCAGTGGACAGCTTACAGCCCCAGCATTTT
CAWKAVDSLQPQHF
>TRBJ2-1|NA|TRBD2|TRBV19
TGTGCCAGTAGTTTAAGCCTAGCGGGAGGTTTCAGTGAGCAGTTCTTC
CASSLSLAGGFSEQFF
>TRBJ2-2|NA|NA|TRBV6-6
TGTGCCAGCGAGATTAACAGGGCGAACACCGGGGAGCTGTTTTTT
CASEINRANTGELFF
>TRBJ2-1|NA|TRBD1|TRBV6-5
TGTGCCAGCAGGACAGGGGAAGAGAACAATGAGCAGTTCTTC
CASRTGEENNEQFF
>TRBJ2-5|NA|NA|TRBV19
TGTGCCAGTAGTATAAATAGCGGTTACCAAGAGACCCAGTACTTC
CASSINSGYQETQYF